This T cell receptor beta chain originates from a study of T-cell reconstitution after alpha-beta-depleted transplantation in children. Study findings and constraints: A year post-transplant, T-cell counts and diversity derived mostly from newly produced T cells. Surviving recipient cells, namely T cells and thymic progenitors, were the source of high day-60 TCRbeta diversity in some patients. About two months after transplant, alpha-beta T cells reportedly came from several hundred expanded graft clones.

Unique molecular identifiers were built into the TCRbeta library. TCRdb re-called the PCR reads through MiXCR, storing one row per CDR3 protein. The profile covers more than 75,000 distinct CDR3 sequences, with roughly a quarter appearing a single time and roughly a fifth taken by the ten largest. Notes on this clonotype: Its target is unknown. Germline and junction disagree at one end, which may indicate a read error.

This TCR came from a boy younger than 10 with acute lymphoblastic leukemia, due to receive a stem cell transplant. The material sequenced was PBMCs, taken before TCRalphabeta/CD19-depleted stem cell transplant.

The CDR3 reads CASSRPLDSQYF. The CDR3 nucleotides read TGTGCCAGCAGTCGGCCCTTAGATTCGCAGTATTTT. The chain carries TRBV6-1 and TRBJ2-3; D not certain. The CDR3 contains 12 residues. Germline V lookup: CDR1 MNHNS, CDR2 SASEGT.